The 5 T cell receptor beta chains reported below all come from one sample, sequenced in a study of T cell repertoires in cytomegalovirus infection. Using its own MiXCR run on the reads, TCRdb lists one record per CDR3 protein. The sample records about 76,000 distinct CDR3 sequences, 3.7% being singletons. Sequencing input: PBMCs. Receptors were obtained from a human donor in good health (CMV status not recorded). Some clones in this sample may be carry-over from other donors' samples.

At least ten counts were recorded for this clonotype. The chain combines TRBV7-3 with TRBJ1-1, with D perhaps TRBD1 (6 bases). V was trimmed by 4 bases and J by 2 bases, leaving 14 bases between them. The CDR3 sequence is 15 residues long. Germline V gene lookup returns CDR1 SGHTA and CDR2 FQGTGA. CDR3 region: CASSSLNRVNTEAFF. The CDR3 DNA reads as TGTGCCAGCAGCTCCCTAAACAGGGTAAACACTGAAGCTTTCTTT.

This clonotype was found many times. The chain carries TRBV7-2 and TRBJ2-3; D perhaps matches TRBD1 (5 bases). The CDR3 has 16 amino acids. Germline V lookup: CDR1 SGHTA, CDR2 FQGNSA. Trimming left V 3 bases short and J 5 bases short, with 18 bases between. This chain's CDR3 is CASSLGREVLVDTQYF. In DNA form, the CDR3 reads TGTGCCAGCAGCTTGGGCAGGGAAGTATTAGTAGATACGCAGTATTTT.

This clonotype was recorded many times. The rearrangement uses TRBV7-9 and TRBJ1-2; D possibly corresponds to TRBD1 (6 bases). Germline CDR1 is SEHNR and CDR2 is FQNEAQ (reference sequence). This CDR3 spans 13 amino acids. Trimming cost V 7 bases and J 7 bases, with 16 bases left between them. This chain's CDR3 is CASIRSGQGGYTF. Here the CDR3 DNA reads TGTGCCAGCATACGATCGGGACAAGGTGGCTACACCTTC.

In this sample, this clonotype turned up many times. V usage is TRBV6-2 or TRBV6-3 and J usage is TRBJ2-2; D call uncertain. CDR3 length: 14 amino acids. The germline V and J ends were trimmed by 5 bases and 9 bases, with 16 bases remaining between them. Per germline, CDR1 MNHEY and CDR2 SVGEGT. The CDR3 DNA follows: TGTGCCAGCAGTAACCTGAACGTGGTGAGGGAGCTGTTTTTT. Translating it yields CASSNLNVVRELFF.

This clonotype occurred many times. DNA of the CDR3: TGTGCCAGCAGTTTATGGGGTAAAGAGACCCAGTACTTC. Protein: CASSLWGKETQYF. The genes are TRBV28 and TRBJ2-5; no clear D. In germline, CDR1 is MDHEN, CDR2 SYDVKM. V was cut by 0 bases and J by 3 bases, with 5 bases left in between. The CDR3 extends over 13 amino acids.